One and the same sample provided the 12 T cell receptor beta chains below, sequenced in a study of Ad26.COV2.S vaccination and SARS-CoV-2 variants. Treatment of the sample: some 19 received Ad26.COV2.S at low or high dose, single or two shots; five or six received placebo; per-sample allocation not given. The samples were gathered on day 63 after the first injection of vaccine or placebo. Produced via immunoSEQ multiplex PCR; TCRdb's table is partial and in-frame only. This sample has 300,000 to 350,000 clones, with roughly 90% found just once. The specimen was peripheral blood, collected in a trial of Ad26.COV2.S vaccine versus placebo. The receptors originated from a person aged 18 to 65 who received the Ad26.COV2.S COVID-19 vaccine or a placebo.

The chain employs TRBV11-3 and TRBJ2-4; 11 nucleotides align to TRBD2. The V gene's germline CDR1 is SGHNT and CDR2 YENEEA. The CDR3 is 15 amino acids. Unmatched junction bases numbered 8, after V lost 5 bases and J lost 8 bases. CDR3 sequence reads: CASSPPLAGGDIQYF. CDR3 coding DNA: TGTGCCAGCAGCCCGCCTTTAGCGGGAGGGGACATTCAGTACTTC.

CDR3 region: CASSQEGWPGYGYTF. CDR3 DNA sequence: TGCGCCAGCAGCCAAGAGGGGTGGCCAGGCTATGGCTACACCTTC. The rearrangement joins TRBV4-1 to TRBJ1-2; D gene uncertain. Trimming took off 0 bases at V and 4 bases at J, with 12 bases between the two ends. CDR1 and CDR2 (germline): MGHRA, YSYEKL. The CDR3 sequence is 15 residues long.

The gene calls are TRBV6-5 and TRBJ1-1; D perhaps matches TRBD1 (5 bases). The CDR3 loop spans 15 amino acids. Germline V gene sequence: CDR1 MNHEY, CDR2 SVGAGI. V was trimmed by 6 bases and J by 1 base, leaving 15 bases between them. The DNA for the CDR3 is TGTGCCAGCAGCTTGGGCCAGGGAAGGAACACTGAAGCTTTCTTT. Translated, it gives CASSLGQGRNTEAFF.

This clone occurred once. J is TRBJ2-7 and V is TRBV2; no clear D gene. Trimming took off 3 bases at V and 0 bases at J, with 12 bases between the two ends. The CDR3 is made up of 15 amino acids. Looked up from germline, CDR1 is SNHLY and CDR2 is FYNNEI. The CDR3 is CASSDGALSSYEQYF. The CDR3 nucleotides read TGTGCCAGCAGTGATGGCGCTTTGAGCTCCTACGAGCAGTACTTC.

The chain uses TRBV29-1 and TRBJ2-3; TRBD1 aligns across 7 bases. V was clipped by 6 bases and J by 2 bases; unmatched bases: 8. The CDR3 covers 14 residues. CDR1 SQVTM and CDR2 ANQGSEA come from the germline V gene. The chain's CDR3 is CSVARGGSTDTQYF. The CDR3 DNA is TGCAGCGTGGCCCGAGGGGGCTCCACAGATACGCAGTATTTT.

This chain connects TRBV5-1 to TRBJ2-1, with TRBD2 identical over 11 bases. CDR1 and CDR2 from the germline V gene are SGHRS and YFSETQ. CDR3 size: 19 residues. The V segment lost 4 bases and the J segment 7 bases; nucleotides outside the gene matches: 19. The CDR3 loop reads CASSTDELRLAGGGNEQFF. The DNA for the CDR3 is TGCGCCAGCAGCACAGACGAGCTCCGGCTAGCGGGAGGAGGGAATGAGCAGTTCTTC.

The chain uses TRBV5-4 and TRBJ1-3; D ambiguous. The CDR3 runs 15 residues. V was cut by 0 bases and J by 0 bases, with 7 bases left in between. Germline-derived CDR1 and CDR2 are SGHNT and YYREEE (reference sequence). This CDR3 reads CASSLGADSGNTIYF. The CDR3, as DNA: TGTGCCAGCAGCTTGGGGGCAGACTCTGGAAACACCATATATTTT. The full variable domain, its missing parts supplied by reference TRBV5-4 and TRBJ1-3, is ETGVTQSPTHLIKTRGQQVTLRCSSQSGHNTVSWYQQALGQGPQFIFQYYREEENGRGNFPPRFSGLQFPNYSSELNVNALELDDSALYLCASSLGADSGNTIYFGEGSWLTVV.

This chain links TRBV5-4 with TRBJ2-1, with D perhaps given as TRBD1 or TRBD2 (6 bases each). This CDR3 contains 15 residues. Germline-derived CDR1 and CDR2 are SGHNT and YYREEE (reference sequence). V was clipped by 0 bases and J by 6 bases, with 13 bases between them. The chain's CDR3 is CASSLGGASPNEQFF. In nucleotides, the CDR3 is TGTGCCAGCAGCTTGGGGGGGGCTAGTCCCAATGAGCAGTTCTTC. Supplemented by reference TRBV5-4 and TRBJ2-1, the full variable domain reads ETGVTQSPTHLIKTRGQQVTLRCSSQSGHNTVSWYQQALGQGPQFIFQYYREEENGRGNFPPRFSGLQFPNYSSELNVNALELDDSALYLCASSLGGASPNEQFFGPGTRLTVL.

The genes are TRBV10-2 and TRBJ2-1; 7 positions match TRBD2. This CDR3 spans 12 amino acids. Germline V gives CDR1 WSHSY, CDR2 SAAADI. With V trimmed by 3 bases and J by 10 bases, 3 bases remained unmatched. Written as DNA, the CDR3 is TGCGCCAGCAGTGATCTGGGGGGGGAGCAGTTCTTC. This codes for CASSDLGGEQFF.

This chain uses TRBV5-1 with TRBJ2-2; D is undetermined. The CDR3 consists of 15 residues. V was clipped by 0 bases and J by 6 bases, with 12 bases between them. From germline, CDR1 is SGHRS and CDR2 YFSETQ. The CDR3 coding sequence is TGCGCCAGCAGCTTGGCCTCCTCGTTTCCCGGGGAGCTGTTTTTT. Translation gives CASSLASSFPGELFF.

The J gene is TRBJ2-3, the V gene TRBV30; maybe TRBD2 (5 bases). Germline loops: CDR1 GTSNPN, CDR2 SVGIG (reference sequence). The CDR3 covers 13 residues. Trimming took 5 bases from V and 5 from J, leaving 14 bases between them. The DNA for the CDR3 is TGTGCCTGGGGACTCTATCTAGGAGATACGCAGTATTTT. The encoded protein is CAWGLYLGDTQYF.

The genes are TRBV18 and TRBJ1-2; D is ambiguous. The CDR3 contains 15 residues. Per the germline V gene, CDR1 is KGHSH and CDR2 is LQKENI. The germline V and J ends were trimmed by 3 bases and 3 bases, with 14 bases remaining between them. The CDR3 DNA is TGTGCCAGCTCACCCAGCGACGGAAACGACTATGGCTACACCTTC. Translated: CASSPSDGNDYGYTF.